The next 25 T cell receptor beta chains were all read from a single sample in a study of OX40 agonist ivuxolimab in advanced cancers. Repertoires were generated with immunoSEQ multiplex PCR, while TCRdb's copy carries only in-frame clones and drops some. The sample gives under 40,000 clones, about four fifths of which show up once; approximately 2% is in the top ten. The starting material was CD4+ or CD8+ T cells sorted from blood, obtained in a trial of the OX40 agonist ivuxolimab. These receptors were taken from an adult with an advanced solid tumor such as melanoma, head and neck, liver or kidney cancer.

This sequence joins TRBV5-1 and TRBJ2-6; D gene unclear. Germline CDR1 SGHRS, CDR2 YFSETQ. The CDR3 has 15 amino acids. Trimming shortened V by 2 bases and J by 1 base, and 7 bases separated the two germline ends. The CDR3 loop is CASSFFGSGANVLTF. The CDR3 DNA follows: TGCGCCAGCAGCTTTTTTGGGTCTGGGGCCAACGTCCTGACTTTC.

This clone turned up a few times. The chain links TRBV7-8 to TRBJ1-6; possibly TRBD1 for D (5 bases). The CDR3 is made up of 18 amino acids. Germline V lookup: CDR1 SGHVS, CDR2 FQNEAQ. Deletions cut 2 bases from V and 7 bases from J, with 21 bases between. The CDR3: CASSLRALGAAENSPLHF. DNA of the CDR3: TGTGCCAGCAGCTTAAGAGCCCTAGGGGCGGCAGAAAATTCACCCCTCCACTTT.

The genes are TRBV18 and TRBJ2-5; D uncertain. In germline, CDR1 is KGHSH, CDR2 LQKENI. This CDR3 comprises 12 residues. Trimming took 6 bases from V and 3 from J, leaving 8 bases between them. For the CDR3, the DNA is TGTGCCAGCTCCCGGATGGAAGAGACCCAGTACTTC. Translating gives CASSRMEETQYF.

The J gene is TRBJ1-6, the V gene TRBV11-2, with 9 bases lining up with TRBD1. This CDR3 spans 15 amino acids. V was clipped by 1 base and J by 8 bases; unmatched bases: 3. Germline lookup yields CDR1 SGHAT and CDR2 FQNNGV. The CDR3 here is CASSLVGTGHSPLHF. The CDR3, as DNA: TGTGCCAGCAGCTTAGTCGGGACAGGGCATTCACCCCTCCACTTT.

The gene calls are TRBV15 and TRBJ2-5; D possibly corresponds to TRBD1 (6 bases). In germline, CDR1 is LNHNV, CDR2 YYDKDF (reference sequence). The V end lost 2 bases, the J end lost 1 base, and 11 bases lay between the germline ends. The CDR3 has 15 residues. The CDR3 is CATSRSGQIQETQYF. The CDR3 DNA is TGTGCCACCAGCAGATCAGGACAGATCCAAGAGACCCAGTACTTC.

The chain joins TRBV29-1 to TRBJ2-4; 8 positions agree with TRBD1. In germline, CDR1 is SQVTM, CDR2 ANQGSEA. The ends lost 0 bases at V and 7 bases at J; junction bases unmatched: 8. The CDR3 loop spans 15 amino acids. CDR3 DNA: TGCAGCGTTGAAGAATTACAGGGGGTGTGGAACATTCAGTACTTC. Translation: CSVEELQGVWNIQYF. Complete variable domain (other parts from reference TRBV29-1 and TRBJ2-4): SAVISQKPSRDICQRGTSLTIQCQVDSQVTMMFWYRQQPGQSLTLIATANQGSEATYESGFVIDKFPISRPNLTFSTLTVSNMSPEDSSIYLCSVEELQGVWNIQYFGAGTRLSVL.

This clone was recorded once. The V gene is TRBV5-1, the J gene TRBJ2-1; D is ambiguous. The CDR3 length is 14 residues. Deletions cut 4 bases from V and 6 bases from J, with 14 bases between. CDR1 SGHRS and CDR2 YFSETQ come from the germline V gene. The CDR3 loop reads CASSKAGESNEQFF. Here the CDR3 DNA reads TGCGCCAGCAGCAAAGCAGGAGAGAGCAATGAGCAGTTCTTC.

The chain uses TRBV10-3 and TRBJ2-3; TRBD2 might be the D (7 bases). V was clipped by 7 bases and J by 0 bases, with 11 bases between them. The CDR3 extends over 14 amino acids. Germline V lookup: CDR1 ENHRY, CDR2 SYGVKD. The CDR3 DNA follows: TGTGCCATCATGGCGGGGGCGAGCACAGATACGCAGTATTTT. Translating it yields CAIMAGASTDTQYF.

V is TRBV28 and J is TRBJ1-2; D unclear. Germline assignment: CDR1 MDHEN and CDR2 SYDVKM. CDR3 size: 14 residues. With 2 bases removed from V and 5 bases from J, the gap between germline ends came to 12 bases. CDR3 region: CASSLATSFYGYTF. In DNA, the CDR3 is TGTGCCAGCAGTTTAGCCACTTCCTTTTATGGCTACACCTTC.

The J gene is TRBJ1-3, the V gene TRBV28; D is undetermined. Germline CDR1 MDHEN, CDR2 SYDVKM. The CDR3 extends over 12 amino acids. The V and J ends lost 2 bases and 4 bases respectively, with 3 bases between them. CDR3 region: CASSLTGNTIYF. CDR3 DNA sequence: TGTGCCAGCAGTTTAACAGGAAACACCATATATTTT.

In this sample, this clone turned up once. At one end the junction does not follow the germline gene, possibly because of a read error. CDR3 DNA: TGTGCCAGCAGTGAATTCAAGAGAGGCTTAGACTTC. It encodes CASSEFKRGLDF. The genes are TRBV6-1 and TRBJ2-5; D uncertain. Germline V gene sequence: CDR1 MNHNS, CDR2 SASEGT. This CDR3 is built from 12 residues.

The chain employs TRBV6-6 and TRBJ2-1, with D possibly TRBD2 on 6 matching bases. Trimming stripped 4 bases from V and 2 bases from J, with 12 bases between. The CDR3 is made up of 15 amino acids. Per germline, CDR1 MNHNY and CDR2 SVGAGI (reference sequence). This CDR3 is CASSSSGGAYNEQFF. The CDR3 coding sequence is TGTGCCAGCAGTTCGAGCGGAGGGGCCTACAATGAGCAGTTCTTC.

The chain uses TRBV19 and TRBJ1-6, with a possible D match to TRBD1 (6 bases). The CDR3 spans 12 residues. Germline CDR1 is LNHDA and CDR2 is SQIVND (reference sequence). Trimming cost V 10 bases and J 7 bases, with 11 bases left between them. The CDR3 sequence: CATKTGNSPLHF. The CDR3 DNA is TGTGCCACCAAGACAGGAAATTCACCCCTCCACTTT.

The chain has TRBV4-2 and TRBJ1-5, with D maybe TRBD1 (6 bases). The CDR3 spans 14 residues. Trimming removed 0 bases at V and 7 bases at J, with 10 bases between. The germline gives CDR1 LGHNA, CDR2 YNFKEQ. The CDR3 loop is CASSQDRRGQPQHF. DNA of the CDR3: TGTGCCAGCAGCCAAGACCGCAGGGGACAGCCCCAGCATTTT.

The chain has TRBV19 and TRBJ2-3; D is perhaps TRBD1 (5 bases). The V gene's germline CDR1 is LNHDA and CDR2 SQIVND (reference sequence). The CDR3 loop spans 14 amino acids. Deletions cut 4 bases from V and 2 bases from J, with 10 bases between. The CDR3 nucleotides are TGTGCCAGTAGTAAAGGGGCACTCACAGATACGCAGTATTTT. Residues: CASSKGALTDTQYF.

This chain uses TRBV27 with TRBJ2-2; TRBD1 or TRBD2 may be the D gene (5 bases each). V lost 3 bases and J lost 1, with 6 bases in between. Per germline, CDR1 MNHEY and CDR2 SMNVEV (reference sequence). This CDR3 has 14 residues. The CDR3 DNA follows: TGTGCCAGCAGTTTGGGACGGAACACCGGGGAGCTGTTTTTT. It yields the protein CASSLGRNTGELFF.

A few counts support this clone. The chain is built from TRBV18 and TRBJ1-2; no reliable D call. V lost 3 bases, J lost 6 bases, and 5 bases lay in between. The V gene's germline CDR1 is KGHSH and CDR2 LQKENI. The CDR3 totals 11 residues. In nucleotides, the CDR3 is TGTGCCAGCTCACCGACGGATGGCTACACCTTC. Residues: CASSPTDGYTF. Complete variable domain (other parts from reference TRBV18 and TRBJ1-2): NAGVMQNPRHLVRRRGQEARLRCSPMKGHSHVYWYRQLPEEGLKFMVYLQKENIIDESGMPKERFSAEFPKEGPSILRIQQVVRGDSAAYFCASSPTDGYTFGSGTRLTVV.

The CDR3 DNA sequence: TGTGCCAGCAGGCACATAAGGTTAGGGGGATTCCCTAAGTTCTTC. It translates to CASRHIRLGGFPKFF. The rearrangement joins TRBV11-2 to TRBJ2-1; D may be TRBD1 (6 bases). Trimming took off 6 bases at V and 14 bases at J, with 26 bases between the two ends. Germline V gives CDR1 SGHAT, CDR2 FQNNGV. The CDR3 covers 15 residues.

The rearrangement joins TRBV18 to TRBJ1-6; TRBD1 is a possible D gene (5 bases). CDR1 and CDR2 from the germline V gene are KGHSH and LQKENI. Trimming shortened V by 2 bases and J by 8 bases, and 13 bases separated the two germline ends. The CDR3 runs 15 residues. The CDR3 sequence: CASSPSLQAHSPLHF. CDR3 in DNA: TGTGCCAGCTCACCAAGTCTACAGGCCCATTCACCCCTCCACTTT.

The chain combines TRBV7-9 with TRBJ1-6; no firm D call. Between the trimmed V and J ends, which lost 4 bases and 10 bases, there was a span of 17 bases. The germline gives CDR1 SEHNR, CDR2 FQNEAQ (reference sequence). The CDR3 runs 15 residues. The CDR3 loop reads CASSYSLGAGSPLHF. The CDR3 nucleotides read TGTGCCAGCAGCTACTCTTTAGGTGCGGGCTCACCCCTCCACTTT.

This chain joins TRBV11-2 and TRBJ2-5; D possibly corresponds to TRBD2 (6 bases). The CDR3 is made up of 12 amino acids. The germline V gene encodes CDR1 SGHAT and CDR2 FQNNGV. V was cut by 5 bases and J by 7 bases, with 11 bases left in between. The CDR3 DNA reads TGTGCCAGCAGCCCGGGAGCCGGGACCCAGTACTTC. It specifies CASSPGAGTQYF.

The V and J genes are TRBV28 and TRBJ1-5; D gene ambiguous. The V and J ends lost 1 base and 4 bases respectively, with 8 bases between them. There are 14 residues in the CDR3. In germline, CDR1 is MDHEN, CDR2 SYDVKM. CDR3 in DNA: TGTGCCAGCAGTTTATCCCAGAATAATCAGCCCCAGCATTTT. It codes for CASSLSQNNQPQHF.

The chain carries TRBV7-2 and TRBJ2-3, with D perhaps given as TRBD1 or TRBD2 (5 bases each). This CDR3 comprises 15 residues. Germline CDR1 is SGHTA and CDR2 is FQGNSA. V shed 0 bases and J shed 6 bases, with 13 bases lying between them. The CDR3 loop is CASSLAGQGVDTQYF. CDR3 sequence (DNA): TGTGCCAGCAGCTTAGCGGGGCAGGGAGTGGATACGCAGTATTTT.

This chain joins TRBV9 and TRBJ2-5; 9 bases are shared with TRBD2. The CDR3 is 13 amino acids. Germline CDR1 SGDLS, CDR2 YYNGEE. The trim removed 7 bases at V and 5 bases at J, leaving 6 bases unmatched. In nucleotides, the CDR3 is TGTGCCAGCGCGCTAGCGGGGACGGAGACCCAGTACTTC. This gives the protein CASALAGTETQYF.

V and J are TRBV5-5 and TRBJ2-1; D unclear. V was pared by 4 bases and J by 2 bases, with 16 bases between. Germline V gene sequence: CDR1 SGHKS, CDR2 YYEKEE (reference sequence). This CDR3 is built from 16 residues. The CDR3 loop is CASSASRRNPYNEQFF. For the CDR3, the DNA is TGTGCCAGCAGCGCCTCCCGCAGGAACCCCTACAATGAGCAGTTCTTC.